The rows below give T cell receptor beta chains drawn from one sample of a study of shared clonotypes between healthy human individuals. This table comes from immunoSEQ multiplex PCR, and its TCRdb copy is limited to in-frame clones, with some not included. This table has millions of clones, about 92% appearing once. Sequencing was carried out using naive CD4+ T cells sorted from blood. The receptors originated from a man between 18 and 35 years old in good health. Both conserved end residues are part of each CDR3. A D gene is named only where the DNA matches it firmly. Clone size is not always given. Where it is, it says once, few, many or a class for expanded clones.

d_call,j_call,clone_size,v_call,cdr3_length,cdr3_nt,cdr3_aa
TRBD1,TRBJ1-4,-,TRBV7-9,13,TGTGCCAGCAGCTCAGGGGGGTTTGAAAAACTGTTTTTT,CASSSGGFEKLFF
TRBD2,TRBJ2-3,-,TRBV5-1,15,TGCGCCAGCAGCTTGGGCCTAGCGGGGGCAGATACGCAGTATTTT,CASSLGLAGADTQYF
TRBD1,TRBJ2-5,-,TRBV5-4,12,TGTGCCAGCAGCCGGGACAGGAAGACCCAGTACTTC,CASSRDRKTQYF
-,TRBJ2-7,-,TRBV6-5,16,TGTGCCAGCAGTTACTCGAAGGACGCCTGGCTCTACGAGCAGTACTTC,CASSYSKDAWLYEQYF
TRBD1,TRBJ1-2,-,TRBV29-1,15,TGCAGCGTTGGGTGGGGGGACAGTGGCGAGAATGGCTACACCTTC,CSVGWGDSGENGYTF
TRBD1,TRBJ1-1,-,TRBV19,14,TGTGCCAGTATGGCCAGGGGGCAGACCACTGAAGCTTTCTTT,CASMARGQTTEAFF
-,TRBJ2-1,-,TRBV2,11,TGTGCCAGCGGTCTGGGAAATGAGCAGTTCTTC,CASGLGNEQFF
TRBD1,TRBJ1-2,once,TRBV10-2,14,TGCGCCAGCAGCGGGACAGTCTTAAACTATGGCTACACCTTC,CASSGTVLNYGYTF
TRBD2,TRBJ2-3,-,TRBV5-4,14,TGTGCCAGCAGCTTGGCCGGGGGGGTGGATACGCAGTATTTT,CASSLAGGVDTQYF
-,TRBJ1-5,-,TRBV7-2,13,TGTGCCAGCAGCTTGGACCGGGTTCAGCCCCAGCATTTT,CASSLDRVQPQHF